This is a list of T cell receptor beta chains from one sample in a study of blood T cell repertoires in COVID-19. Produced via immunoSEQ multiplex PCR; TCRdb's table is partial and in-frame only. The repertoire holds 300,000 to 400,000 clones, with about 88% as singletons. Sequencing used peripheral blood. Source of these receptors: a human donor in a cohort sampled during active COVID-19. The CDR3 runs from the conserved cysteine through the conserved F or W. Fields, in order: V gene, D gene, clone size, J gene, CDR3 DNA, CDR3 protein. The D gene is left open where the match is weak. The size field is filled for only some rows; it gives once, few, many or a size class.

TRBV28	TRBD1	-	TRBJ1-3	TGTGCCAGCAGGCCTCTCCAGGGGGCTGGAAACACCATATATTTT	CASRPLQGAGNTIYF
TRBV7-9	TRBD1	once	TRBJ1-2	TGTGCCAGCAGCGGGGACAGTCTTTATGGCTACACCTTC	CASSGDSLYGYTF
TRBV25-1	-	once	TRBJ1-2	TGTGCCAGCAAAATTGGCGCTGAGGACTATGGCTACACCTTC	CASKIGAEDYGYTF
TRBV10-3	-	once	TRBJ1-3	TGTGCCATCAGTGATGGTGCGCTGGGAGGCACCATATATTTT	CAISDGALGGTIYF
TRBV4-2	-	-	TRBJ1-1	TGTGCCAGCAGCCAAGATTCAGACAGCCTGAACACTGAAGCTTTCTTT	CASSQDSDSLNTEAFF
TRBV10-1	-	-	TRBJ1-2	TGCGCCAGCACCCCCTTCCGGGGAAAACTATTAGCTAACTATGGCTACACCTTC	CASTPFRGKLLANYGYTF
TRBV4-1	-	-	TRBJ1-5	TGCGCCAGCAGCCGGGGACAAGAGAATCAGCCCCAGCATTTT	CASSRGQENQPQHF
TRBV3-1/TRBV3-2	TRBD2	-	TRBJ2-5	TGTGCCAGCAGCCAAGGAGCGGGAGGCCAAGAGACCCAGTACTTC	CASSQGAGGQETQYF
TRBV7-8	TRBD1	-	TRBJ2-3	TGTGCCAGCAGCCACCGGACAGGGGAGACAGATACGCAGTATTTT	CASSHRTGETDTQYF
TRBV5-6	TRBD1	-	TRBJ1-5	TGTGCCAGCAGCTCATATGACAGGGATCAGCCCCAGCATTTT	CASSSYDRDQPQHF
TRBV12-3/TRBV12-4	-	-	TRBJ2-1	TGTGCCAGCAGTTCCCTTAGCCATGAGCAGTTCTTC	CASSSLSHEQFF
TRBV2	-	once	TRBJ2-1	TGTGCCAGCACTTTCGACAGACCCAATGAGCAGTTCTTC	CASTFDRPNEQFF
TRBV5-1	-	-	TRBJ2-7	TGCGCCAGCAGCTTGGCCGGCGGCGGTCGAACCTACGAGCAGTACTTC	CASSLAGGGRTYEQYF
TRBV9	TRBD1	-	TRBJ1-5	TGTGCCAGCAGCGGAGGGACAGGGAACGGTCAGCCCCAGCATTTT	CASSGGTGNGQPQHF
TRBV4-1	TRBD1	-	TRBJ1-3	TGCGCCAGCAGCCCCCCGGGACAGGGGCCCCACACACTCTCTGGAAACACCATATATTTT	CASSPPGQGPHTLSGNTIYF
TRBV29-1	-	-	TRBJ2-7	TGCAGCGTTGAGGCAGCAGGGGCCTCCTACGAGCAGTACTTC	CSVEAAGASYEQYF
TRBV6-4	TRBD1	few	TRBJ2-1	TGTGCCAGCAGTGTCTTTCAGGGGGCAAATGAGCAGTTCTTC	CASSVFQGANEQFF
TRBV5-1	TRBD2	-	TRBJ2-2	TGCGCCAGCTCACTAGCGGGGGGGAACACCGGGGAGCTGTTTTTT	CASSLAGGNTGELFF
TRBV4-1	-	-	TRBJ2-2	TGCGCCAGCAGCCCGAGGGTCGGCGGGGAGCTGTTTTTT	CASSPRVGGELFF
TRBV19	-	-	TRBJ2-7	TGTGCCAGTAGTACTGCTTCCGGGACAACCTACTCAGGTGGTTACTACGAGCAGTACTTC	CASSTASGTTYSGGYYEQYF
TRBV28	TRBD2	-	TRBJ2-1	TGTGCCAGCCACCGGGGTAGCGGGGTCCAGATCAACAATGAGCAGTTCTTC	CASHRGSGVQINNEQFF
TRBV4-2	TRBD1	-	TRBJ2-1	TGTGCCAGCAGCCAAGGGCAGACAGGGAGCACCTACAATGAGCAGTTCTTC	CASSQGQTGSTYNEQFF
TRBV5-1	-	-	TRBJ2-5	TGCGCCAGCAGCTTGGCCCAGGCTGGCGGGCGGACCCAGTACTTC	CASSLAQAGGRTQYF